This T cell receptor beta chain was identified during a study of cytomegalovirus exposure and HLA in healthy donors. Whole-study context: In an early release, HLA-typed donors contributed about 79 million unique TCR sequences.

From germline, CDR1 is MNHNS and CDR2 SASEGT. J lost 0 bases, V lost 5 bases, and 6 bases had no gene match. This CDR3 has 15 residues. The primer mix had 60 Vbeta and 13 Jbeta primers. Profiling relied on immunoSEQ multiplex PCR, and the TCRdb table lists in-frame clones only, not all of them. The repertoire holds some 120,000 clones, with over 70% as singletons. This clonotype originated in a woman in her thirties or forties in good health and CMV-seropositive. This sequence joins TRBV6-1 and TRBJ1-2, with TRBD1 identical over 7 bases. Sequenced sample: PBMCs. CDR3 nucleotide sequence: TGTGCCAGCAGTCCCGGGGACAGCCCTAACTATGGCTACACCTTC. It encodes CASSPGDSPNYGYTF.